The TCR beta chain described here comes from a study of blood T cell repertoires in COVID-19. Trimming pared 4 bases from V and 0 bases from J, leaving 15 bases between. CDR3 length equals 16 residues. CDR1 and CDR2 from the germline V gene are SQVTM and ANQGSEA. Profiling relied on immunoSEQ multiplex PCR, and the TCRdb table lists in-frame clones only, not all of them. The sample lists roughly 350,000 clones, about 90% occurring once. The V call is TRBV29-1, the J call TRBJ2-2; D possibly corresponds to TRBD1 (6 bases). This TCR was recovered from a woman younger than 45 with COVID-19, enrolled during active disease. Sequencing used peripheral blood. CDR3: CSVVGGTLANTGELFF. In DNA, the CDR3 is TGCAGCGTTGTGGGTGGGACACTCGCGAACACCGGGGAGCTGTTTTTT.